This TCR beta chain comes out of a study of T cells in Graves' hyperthyroidism and ophthalmopathy. The table lists this clonotype with many counts. Per germline, CDR1 SGHAT and CDR2 FQNNGV. The CDR3 totals 17 residues. V was clipped by 1 base and J by 3 bases; unmatched bases: 9. RNA transcripts were the template for amplifying TCR beta CDR3 regions. During a first-round RT-PCR of the TCR CDR3, the HTBI primer set was used. MiXCR, applied by TCRdb to the multiplex PCR reads, yields one record per CDR3 protein. Of approximately 710,000 distinct CDR3 sequences in the sample, roughly 17% were seen once. The rearrangement joins TRBV11-2 to TRBJ2-3; 8 bases agree with TRBD2. The sample taken for sequencing was blood. The source is a man aged 50 to 60 with Graves' hyperthyroidism. Written as DNA, the CDR3 is TGTGCCAGCAGCTTAGGAATCGGGACTAGGGGAACAGATACGCAGTATTTT. Its protein is CASSLGIGTRGTDTQYF.